This T cell receptor (beta chain) was found in a study of immune cell composition in non-small cell lung cancer. Assay used: immunoSEQ multiplex PCR; TCRdb lists only in-frame clones, some missing. The sample includes 15,000 or so clones, around 68% of them seen just once. The sequence came from a human donor with non-small cell lung cancer. The source material was lung tumor tissue.

CDR3 amino acids: CASSSDSGTGEGETQYF. For the CDR3, the DNA is TGTGCCAGCTCATCCGATTCCGGGACAGGGGAAGGAGAGACCCAGTACTTC. The V and J genes are TRBV18 and TRBJ2-5, with TRBD1 matching over 10 bases. This CDR3 spans 17 amino acids. V gave up 5 bases and J gave up 4 bases; unmatched junction bases: 13. Germline assignment: CDR1 KGHSH and CDR2 LQKENI.